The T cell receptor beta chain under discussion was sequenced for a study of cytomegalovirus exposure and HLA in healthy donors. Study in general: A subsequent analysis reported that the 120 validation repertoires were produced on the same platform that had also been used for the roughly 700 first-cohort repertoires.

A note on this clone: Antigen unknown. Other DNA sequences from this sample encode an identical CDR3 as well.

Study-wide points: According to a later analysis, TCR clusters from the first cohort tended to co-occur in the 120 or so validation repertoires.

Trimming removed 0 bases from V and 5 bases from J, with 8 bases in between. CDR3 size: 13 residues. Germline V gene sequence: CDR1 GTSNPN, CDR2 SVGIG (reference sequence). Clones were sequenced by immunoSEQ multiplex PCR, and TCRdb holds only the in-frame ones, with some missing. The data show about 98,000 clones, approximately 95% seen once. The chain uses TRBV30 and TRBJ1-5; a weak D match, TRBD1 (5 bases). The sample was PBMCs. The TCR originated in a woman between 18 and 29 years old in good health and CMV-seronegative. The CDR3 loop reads CAWSVGGDQPQHF. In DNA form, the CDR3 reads TGTGCCTGGAGTGTGGGGGGGGATCAGCCCCAGCATTTT.